One and the same sample provided the 13 T cell receptor beta chains below, sequenced in a study of T-cell memory formation after mild COVID-19. One entry per CDR3 protein, called by TCRdb with MiXCR from the 5' RACE reads. The data show roughly 200,000 distinct CDR3 sequences, 9.5% to 10% seen once. The sequencing input was PBMCs or a T cell subset sorted from them (not recorded which). All receptors come from a man aged 18 to 30 who had mild COVID-19 (a few samples of this study predate the infection). Cell type and time point are not known.

This clonotype was seen a few times. This chain uses TRBV28 with TRBJ2-1, with D possibly matching TRBD1 (5 bases). Germline V lookup: CDR1 MDHEN, CDR2 SYDVKM. V lost 1 base and J lost 7, with 11 bases in between. The CDR3 totals 14 residues. CDR3 nucleotide sequence: TGTGCCAGCAGTTTATCGCAGGGCTGGAATGAGCAGTTCTTC. It is translated as CASSLSQGWNEQFF.

This clonotype has more than one count but fewer than ten. V gene TRBV2 combines with J gene TRBJ2-2, with TRBD1 identical over 8 bases. Germline V CDR1 and CDR2: SNHLY, FYNNEI. V trimming: 4 bases; J trimming: 5 bases; junction bases outside the gene matches: 6. The CDR3 spans 15 residues. CDR3 region: CASSVGTGGTGELFF. Written as DNA, the CDR3 is TGTGCCAGCAGTGTCGGTACAGGGGGAACCGGGGAGCTGTTTTTT.

Concerning this clonotype itself: The limits of the CDR3 on the DNA are not certain, so only TCRdb's listed CDR3 is given. The J gene is TRBJ2-2, the V gene TRBV11-3; the D call TRBD2 from the table was never checked on the DNA. CDR1 and CDR2 from the germline V gene are SGHNT and YENEEA. Termini included, the CDR3 measures 15 amino acids. CDR3: CASRPLAVTPGSCFF.

The chain uses TRBV5-1 and TRBJ2-5; D is perhaps TRBD2 (6 bases). Germline loops: CDR1 SGHRS, CDR2 YFSETQ. The CDR3 spans 14 residues. V lost 4 bases and J lost 5, with 15 bases in between. The CDR3 loop reads CASSPGGFEETQYF. The CDR3 bases are TGCGCCAGCAGCCCCGGGGGATTTGAGGAGACCCAGTACTTC. The full variable domain, in which reference TRBV5-1 and TRBJ2-5 provide the parts outside the CDR3, is KAGVTQTPRYLIKTRGQQVTLSCSPISGHRSVSWYQQTPGQGLQFLFEYFSETQRNKGNFPGRFSGRQFSNSRSEMNVSTLELGDSALYLCASSPGGFEETQYFGPGTRLLVL.

As to this clonotype: At one end, the junction sequence differs from germline, possibly due to a read error. V is TRBV18 and J is TRBJ2-4; D remains ambiguous. CDR1 and CDR2 from the germline V gene are KGHSH and LQKENI. The CDR3 length is 13 residues. The CDR3 DNA reads TGTGCCAGCTCACCGCTACCCAAAGACATTCAGTACTTC. This encodes CASSPLPKDIQYF.

This rearrangement joins TRBV11-2 to TRBJ2-3; D uncertain. The length of the CDR3 is 13 residues. V gave up 0 bases and J gave up 11 bases, with 12 bases separating them. The germline CDR1 and CDR2 sequences are SGHAT and FQNNGV. In DNA form, the CDR3 reads TGTGCCAGCAGCTTAGATGGTCCGAAAGGGCAGTATTTT. Its protein is CASSLDGPKGQYF.

This clonotype came up a few times. This chain joins TRBV20-1 and TRBJ2-1, with D perhaps matching TRBD1 or TRBD2 (5 bases each). The CDR3 has 12 amino acids. The germline gives CDR1 DFQATT, CDR2 SNEGSKA (reference sequence). V shed 6 bases and J shed 9 bases, with 15 bases lying between them. In nucleotides, the CDR3 is TGCAGTGCCAGTGGGGCGGCGGGTGAGCAGTTCTTC. It specifies CSASGAAGEQFF.

J is TRBJ2-3 and V is TRBV7-9; TRBD1 is a possible D gene (5 bases). Trimming shortened V by 1 base and J by 5 bases, and 16 bases separated the two germline ends. Germline V gene lookup returns CDR1 SEHNR and CDR2 FQNEAQ (reference sequence). The CDR3 extends over 16 amino acids. CDR3 in amino acids: CASSLGQGLLGDTQYF. The CDR3 region has the DNA TGTGCCAGCAGCTTAGGGCAGGGTCTTTTGGGAGATACGCAGTATTTT.

There are many counts of this clonotype. The chain has TRBV7-2 and TRBJ2-7; possible D gene TRBD1, 6 bases. This CDR3 has 12 amino acids. Trimming pared 5 bases from V and 6 bases from J, leaving 11 bases between. Germline values: CDR1 SGHTA, CDR2 FQGNSA. As DNA, the CDR3 is TGTGCCAGCAGCCCAAACAGGGTCGAGCAGTACTTC. Its protein product is CASSPNRVEQYF. The entire variable domain, with the rest obtained from reference TRBV7-2 and TRBJ2-7, is as follows: GAGVSQSPSNKVTEKGKDVELRCDPISGHTALYWYRQSLGQGLEFLIYFQGNSAPDKSGLPSDRFSAERTGGSVSTLTIQRTQQEDSAVYLCASSPNRVEQYFGPGTRLTVT.

This clonotype was detected ten times or more. The J gene is TRBJ1-4, the V gene TRBV7-8; D possibly corresponds to TRBD1 (6 bases). V lost 1 base, J lost 5 bases, and 20 bases lay in between. There are 18 residues in the CDR3. CDR1 and CDR2 (germline): SGHVS, FQNEAQ. The CDR3 DNA reads TGTGCCAGCAGCTTAGGGTCCGTCCTGGACAGATTAAATGAAAAACTGTTTTTT. Protein sequence: CASSLGSVLDRLNEKLFF.

The rearrangement joins TRBV7-9 to TRBJ1-1, with D tentatively TRBD1 (5 bases). Germline CDR1 SEHNR, CDR2 FQNEAQ (reference sequence). This CDR3 contains 14 residues. The V end lost 5 bases, the J end lost 6 bases, and 16 bases lay between the germline ends. CDR3 sequence (DNA): TGTGCCAGCAGCCAAAACAGGATCGGGGCTGAAGCTTTCTTT. Protein product: CASSQNRIGAEAFF.

This clonotype occurred many times. The chain employs TRBV20-1 and TRBJ1-3; D is ambiguous. Germline-derived CDR1 and CDR2 are DFQATT and SNEGSKA (reference sequence). Trimming removed 5 bases from V and 4 bases from J, with 9 bases in between. The length of the CDR3 is 12 residues. CDR3 sequence reads: CSAAGPGNTIYF. CDR3 DNA: TGCAGTGCTGCTGGGCCCGGAAACACCATATATTTT.

The sample holds many counts of this clonotype. The chain carries TRBV12-3 or TRBV12-4 and TRBJ2-3; 8 bases fit TRBD1. CDR3 length: 14 residues. The V and J ends lost 5 bases and 8 bases, in that order; junction bases with no gene match: 9. The CDR3 sequence is CASSTGQARGTQYF. The CDR3 DNA sequence: TGTGCCAGCAGTACGGGACAGGCCCGAGGTACGCAGTATTTT.